Sequencing of this T cell receptor (beta chain) was carried out in a study of T cell changes during pregnancy in multiple sclerosis. Generated by immunoSEQ multiplex PCR, the TCRdb table keeps only in-frame clones and is missing some. Of around 50,000 clones in the sample, about 90% were seen once. This CDR3 region has 14 residues. V lost 5 bases to trimming and J lost 9 bases; unmatched junction nucleotides: 5. Germline-derived CDR1 and CDR2 are ENHRY and SYGVKD. Source: CD4+ T cells from peripheral blood mononuclear cells, taken after pregnancy. This TCR was sampled from a female donor in good health, enrolled as a control in a pregnancy study. The chain has TRBV10-3 and TRBJ1-6; TRBD1 matches 9 bases. CDR3 in amino acids: CAISPGTGFSPLHF. CDR3 in DNA: TGTGCCATCAGTCCCGGGACAGGGTTTTCACCCCTCCACTTT.